The source of this T cell receptor (beta chain) is a study of blood T cell repertoires in COVID-19. At the level of the study: Samples of COVID-19 (acute and convalescent) were obtained from the United States, Italy and Spain. T cells, B-cell-depleted T cells, or PBMCs provided the cDNA or gDNA that served as material.

Original methodology: Scientists estimated how many nucleated cells there were by amplifying reference gene primers. Data came from immunoSEQ multiplex PCR; TCRdb stores just in-frame clones and leaves some out. For V, J and clone size, that table is used; D and trimming come from the DNA. The sample has about 170,000 clones; 80% to 85% are singletons. The CDR3 has 13 residues. V shed 5 bases, J shed 2 bases, and the junction held 0 bases outside the gene matches. Looked up from germline, CDR1 is MNHEY and CDR2 is SMNVEV (reference sequence). The TCR was taken from a man in his 70s with active or convalescent COVID-19. The chain combines TRBV27 with TRBJ2-7; 10 nucleotides match TRBD1. Material for sequencing was peripheral blood. CDR3 amino acids: CASSDRGPYEQYF. CDR3 nucleotides: TGTGCCAGCAGTGACAGGGGGCCCTACGAGCAGTACTTC.